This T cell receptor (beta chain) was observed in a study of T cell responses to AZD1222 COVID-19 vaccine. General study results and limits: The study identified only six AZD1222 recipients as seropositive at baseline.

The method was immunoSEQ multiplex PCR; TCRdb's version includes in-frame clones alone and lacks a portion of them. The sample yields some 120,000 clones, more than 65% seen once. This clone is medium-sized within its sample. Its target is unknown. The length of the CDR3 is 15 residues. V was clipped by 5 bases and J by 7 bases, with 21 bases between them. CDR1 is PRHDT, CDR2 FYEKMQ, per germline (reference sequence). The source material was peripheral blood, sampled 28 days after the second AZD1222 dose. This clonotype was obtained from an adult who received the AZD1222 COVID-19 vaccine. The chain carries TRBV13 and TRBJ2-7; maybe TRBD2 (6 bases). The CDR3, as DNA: TGTGCCAGCAGCCTACGGGGGTCCCCTAGGAGGGAGCAGTACTTC. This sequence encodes CASSLRGSPRREQYF.